This entry lists 22 T cell receptor beta chains sequenced from one sample in a study of blood T cell repertoires in COVID-19. The protocol was immunoSEQ multiplex PCR, while the TCRdb copy is restricted to in-frame clones and leaves out a portion. The data show approximately 150,000 clones, approximately 84% seen once. Specimen: peripheral blood. The receptor source for this set is a woman aged 80 or over with COVID-19, enrolled during active disease.

This chain links TRBV4-1 with TRBJ1-2, with unresolved D. Trimming took off 0 bases at V and 8 bases at J, with 13 bases between the two ends. CDR1 and CDR2 from the germline V gene are MGHRA and YSYEKL. This CDR3 region has 14 residues. CDR3 sequence (DNA): TGCGCCAGCAGCCAAGATGGACTCACTGGGGGCTACACCTTC. Translation: CASSQDGLTGGYTF.

This clone was counted a few times. The V call is TRBV7-9, the J call TRBJ1-6; TRBD1 matches 7 bases. This CDR3 is built from 14 residues. Per germline, CDR1 SEHNR and CDR2 FQNEAQ (reference sequence). With V trimmed by 7 bases and J by 6 bases, 6 bases remained unmatched. The CDR3 protein is CASTVQGSNSPLHF. In nucleotides, the CDR3 is TGTGCCAGCACCGTACAGGGGTCTAATTCACCCCTCCACTTT.

This clone came up a few times. V and J are TRBV28 and TRBJ2-7; D might be TRBD1 (6 bases). Trimming took 10 bases from V and 3 from J, leaving 19 bases between them. The CDR3 runs to 14 residues. Germline assignment: CDR1 MDHEN and CDR2 SYDVKM. CDR3 nucleotides: TGTGCCATTCAAGGTAGCAGGGGTGGCTACGAGCAGTACTTC. It encodes CAIQGSRGGYEQYF. Variable domain in full (rest from reference TRBV28 and TRBJ2-7): DVKVTQSSRYLVKRTGEKVFLECVQDMDHENMFWYRQDPGLGLRLIYFSYDVKMKEKGDIPEGYSVSREKKERFSLILESASTNQTSMYLCAIQGSRGGYEQYFGPGTRLTVT.

The chain employs TRBV7-3 and TRBJ2-3, with 11 bases matching TRBD1. The CDR3 extends over 14 amino acids. Germline lookup yields CDR1 SGHTA and CDR2 FQGTGA. J gave up 5 bases and V 4 bases, and 2 bases lay outside the gene matches. The CDR3 DNA is TGTGCCAGCAGCTCGGGACAGGGGGTAGATACGCAGTATTTT. This sequence encodes CASSSGQGVDTQYF.

The rearrangement uses TRBV9 and TRBJ1-5; 9 bases agree with TRBD1. This CDR3 region has 16 residues. Per germline, CDR1 SGDLS and CDR2 YYNGEE. The trim removed 4 bases at V and 3 bases at J, leaving 8 bases unmatched. CDR3 DNA: TGTGCCAGCAGCTCCAGGACAGGGGAACTCAATCAGCCCCAGCATTTT. This codes for CASSSRTGELNQPQHF.

This chain joins TRBV11-2 and TRBJ2-3; 9 positions match TRBD1. Germline V gene data show CDR1 as SGHAT and CDR2 as FQNNGV. V shed 1 base, J shed 0 bases, and the junction held 8 bases outside the gene matches. The CDR3 is 18 residues long. In DNA form, the CDR3 reads TGTGCCAGCAGCTTAGGCCTGCTGACAGGGGGAAGCACAGATACGCAGTATTTT. It translates to CASSLGLLTGGSTDTQYF.

The chain has TRBV7-9 and TRBJ1-2; D is unresolved. The CDR3 totals 14 residues. In germline, CDR1 is SEHNR, CDR2 FQNEAQ (reference sequence). Trimming shortened V by 6 bases and J by 7 bases, and 18 bases separated the two germline ends. This chain's CDR3 is CASRHGKLDGGYTF. For the CDR3, the DNA is TGTGCCAGCAGGCACGGGAAGTTGGACGGTGGCTACACCTTC.

This chain uses TRBV6-2 or TRBV6-3 with TRBJ2-5; perhaps TRBD1 as D (5 bases). The CDR3 consists of 15 residues. V was cut by 4 bases and J by 1 base, with 13 bases left in between. The germline V gene encodes CDR1 MNHEY and CDR2 SVGEGT. CDR3 protein: CASSFRRVPQETQYF. The CDR3 DNA sequence: TGTGCCAGCAGTTTCCGCAGGGTCCCCCAAGAGACCCAGTACTTC.

The CDR3 DNA follows: TGTGCCAGCTCACCCCTTACAGAGAACACTGAAGCTTTCTTT. Translation: CASSPLTENTEAFF. The chain joins TRBV18 to TRBJ1-1; D is uncertain. This CDR3 has 14 amino acids. Per the germline V gene, CDR1 is KGHSH and CDR2 is LQKENI. Trimming shortened V by 3 bases and J by 1 base, and 9 bases separated the two germline ends.

The chain uses TRBV6-2 or TRBV6-3 and TRBJ1-6; tentatively, D is TRBD1 (6 bases). V was clipped by 5 bases and J by 0 bases, with 17 bases between them. The CDR3 has 18 residues. The germline V gene has CDR1 MNHEY and CDR2 SVGEGT. The CDR3: CASSKGTGTNSYNSPLHF. The CDR3 nucleotides read TGTGCCAGCAGTAAGGGAACAGGGACAAACTCCTATAATTCACCCCTCCACTTT.

This chain links TRBV19 with TRBJ1-5; 8 nucleotides agree with TRBD1. Germline CDR1 LNHDA, CDR2 SQIVND (reference sequence). This CDR3 spans 19 amino acids. Losses at the gene ends were 5 bases for V and 4 bases for J; bases not matched to a gene: 19. The CDR3 here is CASSARQGMVRQRNQPQHF. The CDR3 nucleotides read TGTGCCAGTAGTGCTAGACAGGGGATGGTTCGGCAACGGAATCAGCCCCAGCATTTT.

This sequence joins TRBV2 and TRBJ1-3; the D gene is possibly TRBD1 (6 bases). The CDR3 extends over 15 amino acids. Germline CDR1 is SNHLY and CDR2 is FYNNEI. Trimming removed 7 bases from V and 0 bases from J, with 13 bases in between. The DNA for the CDR3 is TGTGCCAGCAAGGTGACAGGACACTCTGGAAACACCATATATTTT. Encoded protein: CASKVTGHSGNTIYF.

The chain employs TRBV7-2 and TRBJ2-3; D may be TRBD1 (5 bases). V lost 5 bases, J lost 1 base, and 10 bases lay in between. Germline CDR1 reads SGHTA; CDR2 reads FQGNSA. CDR3 size: 14 residues. The CDR3 loop reads CASSAQTGTDTQYF. DNA for the CDR3: TGTGCCAGCAGCGCTCAGACAGGCACAGATACGCAGTATTTT. The complete variable domain, with remaining parts taken from reference TRBV7-2 and TRBJ2-3, reads GAGVSQSPSNKVTEKGKDVELRCDPISGHTALYWYRQSLGQGLEFLIYFQGNSAPDKSGLPSDRFSAERTGGSVSTLTIQRTQQEDSAVYLCASSAQTGTDTQYFGPGTRLTVL.

This sequence joins TRBV28 and TRBJ1-3; TRBD1 agrees at 7 bases. V shed 6 bases, J shed 2 bases, and the junction held 7 bases outside the gene matches. The CDR3 loop spans 15 amino acids. Germline CDR1 is MDHEN and CDR2 is SYDVKM. The CDR3 here is CASRLLTGAGNTIYF. The CDR3 bases are TGTGCCAGCAGGCTTCTCACAGGGGCTGGAAACACCATATATTTT.

The chain couples TRBV5-4 to TRBJ2-6, with TRBD1 matching over 7 bases. The length of the CDR3 is 17 residues. V trimming: 5 bases; J trimming: 1 base; junction bases outside the gene matches: 9. Per germline, CDR1 SGHNT and CDR2 YYREEE (reference sequence). The chain's CDR3 is CASRPLNRGSGANVLTF. The CDR3 nucleotides read TGTGCCAGCAGGCCCCTCAACAGGGGATCTGGGGCCAACGTCCTGACTTTC.

CDR3 residues: CASSYSLAGGQYF. The CDR3 coding sequence is TGTGCCAGCAGTTACTCACTAGCGGGAGGGCAGTACTTC. The V call is TRBV6-5, the J call TRBJ2-7; 12 nucleotides match TRBD2. The junction had 0 bases not matched to a gene; V was cut back by 0 bases and J by 9 bases. The CDR3 covers 13 residues. Germline V gives CDR1 MNHEY, CDR2 SVGAGI.

The rearrangement uses TRBV28 and TRBJ1-1; weak D call: TRBD1 (5 bases). V gave up 4 bases and J gave up 10 bases, with 22 bases separating them. Germline CDR1 reads MDHEN; CDR2 reads SYDVKM. The CDR3 contains 15 residues. In DNA form, the CDR3 reads TGTGCCAGCAGTTGGGGGGTCGGGACGCTCAAGGGAGCTTTCTTT. Translated: CASSWGVGTLKGAFF.

The rearrangement uses TRBV5-1 and TRBJ2-2; possibly TRBD1 for D (5 bases). Trimming took 1 base from V and 3 from J, leaving 7 bases between them. This CDR3 is 14 amino acids long. From germline, CDR1 is SGHRS and CDR2 YFSETQ. The CDR3: CASSLSRDTGELFF. The CDR3 region has the DNA TGCGCCAGCAGCTTGAGCAGGGACACCGGGGAGCTGTTTTTT. The full variable domain, with the rest looked up from reference TRBV5-1 and TRBJ2-2, is KAGVTQTPRYLIKTRGQQVTLSCSPISGHRSVSWYQQTPGQGLQFLFEYFSETQRNKGNFPGRFSGRQFSNSRSEMNVSTLELGDSALYLCASSLSRDTGELFFGEGSRLTVL.

The V gene is TRBV2, the J gene TRBJ1-6; a weak D match, TRBD1 (6 bases). Per germline, CDR1 SNHLY and CDR2 FYNNEI. V was trimmed by 7 bases and J by 7 bases, leaving 14 bases between them. CDR3 length: 14 amino acids. CDR3 sequence: CASTLKGGNSPLHF. The CDR3 DNA is TGTGCCAGCACTCTTAAGGGGGGGAATTCACCCCTCCACTTT.

Details on this clone: The sample holds other DNA sequences that translate to the same CDR3. V and J are TRBV5-1 and TRBJ2-2; D not resolved. Germline-derived CDR1 and CDR2 are SGHRS and YFSETQ. V shed 2 bases and J shed 2 bases, with 10 bases lying between them. The CDR3 is 15 residues long. The CDR3 DNA follows: TGCGCCAGCAGCTTATCGGGTTCTAACACCGGGGAGCTGTTTTTT. Amino acid sequence: CASSLSGSNTGELFF.

This clone came up once. Distinct nucleotide sequences in the sample also encode this CDR3. The V call is TRBV28, the J call TRBJ2-7; 9 bases are a match to TRBD2. Unmatched junction bases numbered 11, after V lost 5 bases and J lost 0 bases. CDR3 length equals 17 residues. Germline CDR1 MDHEN, CDR2 SYDVKM. The DNA of the CDR3 is TGTGCCAGCAGTGTAGCGGGGGCAGTTTATTCCTCCTACGAGCAGTACTTC. It yields the protein CASSVAGAVYSSYEQYF.

V gene TRBV10-3 combines with J gene TRBJ2-3, with 12 bases lining up with TRBD2. With 6 bases clipped from V and 4 bases from J, the junction kept 5 bases outside the gene matches. CDR1 is ENHRY, CDR2 SYGVKD, per germline. This CDR3 has 15 residues. CDR3 sequence: CAIRRLAGVPDTQYF. CDR3 nucleotide sequence: TGTGCCATCAGACGACTAGCGGGAGTTCCAGATACGCAGTATTTT.